Following are 26 T cell receptor beta chains from one sample sequenced in a study of regulatory T cells in long-lasting Graves disease (dated by TCRdb to the early 2020s). The time point label here, explained by the study, means: newly diagnosed GD, antithyroid drugs for less than 3 months. For both TCR sequencing and RNA sequencing, RNA was extracted from PBMCs using TRIzol. The library was obtained by multiplex PCR. Sequenced using an Illumina HiSeq 4000. TCR beta libraries were built with iRepertoire HTBI primers and Arm-PCR amplification of CDR3 regions. Clones were called with MiXCR by TCRdb after fastp trimmed the public reads at Q25, and only in-frame beta chains were retained. Each CDR3 protein gets just one entry, which takes the most common genes and DNA from the rows behind it. The sample includes approximately 460,000 distinct CDR3 sequences, with 15% to 20% observed a single time. The top ten clones comprise around 11% of the sample.

This sample also appeared in a second study, on T cells in Graves' hyperthyroidism and ophthalmopathy.

Here the sequenced sample was peripheral blood mononuclear cells (PBMCs), taken at new diagnosis, from a patient treated with antithyroid drugs. All receptors derive from a woman in her 30s with Graves disease. Donor details come from another sample of the same person, matched by shared clones.

The rearrangement links TRBV28 to TRBJ2-1, with 14 bases matching TRBD2. Germline V gives CDR1 MDHEN, CDR2 SYDVKM. This CDR3 is built from 19 residues. Unmatched junction bases numbered 16, after V lost 8 bases and J lost 4 bases. The CDR3 nucleotides are TGTGCCAGCCGGGAGGGTTGGGGGACTAGCGGGAGATTTTACAATGAGCAGTTCTTC. As protein: CASREGWGTSGRFYNEQFF.

This clonotype has a count of ten or more. The V gene is TRBV3-1, the J gene TRBJ2-5; 9 nucleotides line up with TRBD1. The CDR3 consists of 14 residues. Unmatched junction bases numbered 9, after V lost 4 bases and J lost 9 bases. Germline V lookup: CDR1 LGHDT, CDR2 YNNKEL (reference sequence). The CDR3 nucleotides read TGTGCCAGCAGCCGGGACAGGGAAGGTAGGGCCCAGTACTTC. Protein: CASSRDREGRAQYF.

This clonotype was seen many times. The V call is TRBV6-1, the J call TRBJ2-2, with D possibly TRBD2 on 7 matching bases. Trimming removed 8 bases from V and 9 bases from J, with 22 bases in between. Germline loops: CDR1 MNHNS, CDR2 SASEGT. This CDR3 contains 15 residues. In DNA, the CDR3 is TGTGCCAGCGGCCTGACGCCGGGGGGCTGGTGGGAGCTGTTTTTT. It translates to CASGLTPGGWWELFF.

With regard to this clonotype: A much larger clone lies one base from this, so it may be a read error. The rearrangement joins TRBV29-1 to TRBJ2-7; D remains unclear. The CDR3 covers 11 residues. V was shortened by 8 bases and J by 0 bases, with 8 bases between the two germline ends. Germline CDR1 reads SQVTM; CDR2 reads ANQGSEA. The DNA of the CDR3 is TGCAGCACTCAGAACTCCTACGAGCAGTACTTC. Translating it yields CSTQNSYEQYF.

The rearrangement uses TRBV6-2 or TRBV6-3 and TRBJ2-1; 10 nucleotides align to TRBD2. This CDR3 spans 14 amino acids. V shed 8 bases and J 15 bases; nucleotides not matched to a gene: 16. Looked up from germline, CDR1 is MNHEY and CDR2 is SVGEGT. This chain's CDR3 is CASGEGLATIRSFF. CDR3 DNA: TGTGCCAGCGGGGAGGGACTAGCGACGATTCGGTCGTTCTTC.

The genes are TRBV10-3 and TRBJ1-2, with 8 bases fitting TRBD1. Unmatched junction bases numbered 5, after V lost 7 bases and J lost 4 bases. CDR1 and CDR2 from the germline V gene are ENHRY and SYGVKD. The CDR3 spans 13 residues. The CDR3 bases are TGTGCCATCAAGGGACAGGAGTTCTATGGCTACACCTTC. Its translation: CAIKGQEFYGYTF.

This clonotype was found many times. The chain is built from TRBV7-8 and TRBJ2-7, with D maybe TRBD1 (5 bases). V lost 1 base and J 2 bases, leaving 9 bases between the germline ends. Germline-derived CDR1 and CDR2 are SGHVS and FQNEAQ. This CDR3 region has 14 residues. CDR3 coding DNA: TGTGCCAGCAGCTTAGTCGAGACAGCCTACGAGCAGTACTTC. Translation gives CASSLVETAYEQYF.

J is TRBJ2-6 and V is TRBV29-1, with TRBD2 as a possible D gene (7 bases). Germline CDR1 and CDR2: SQVTM and ANQGSEA. The length of the CDR3 is 16 residues. With 3 bases removed from V and 1 base from J, the gap between germline ends came to 13 bases. The CDR3 loop is CSVEEGGISGANVLTF. CDR3 in DNA: TGCAGCGTTGAGGAGGGGGGGATTTCTGGGGCCAACGTCCTGACTTTC. The entire variable domain, with the rest obtained from reference TRBV29-1 and TRBJ2-6, is as follows: SAVISQKPSRDICQRGTSLTIQCQVDSQVTMMFWYRQQPGQSLTLIATANQGSEATYESGFVIDKFPISRPNLTFSTLTVSNMSPEDSSIYLCSVEEGGISGANVLTFGAGSRLTVL.

This clonotype was seen repeatedly, ten times or more. V is TRBV11-2 and J is TRBJ1-1; no clear D gene. V lost 4 bases and J 0 bases, leaving 9 bases between the germline ends. The germline CDR1 and CDR2 sequences are SGHAT and FQNNGV. The CDR3 length is 14 residues. The CDR3: CASSWLGVNTEAFF. The CDR3 bases are TGTGCCAGCAGCTGGCTCGGGGTGAACACTGAAGCTTTCTTT. Drawing the rest from reference TRBV11-2 and TRBJ1-1, the complete variable domain is EAGVAQSPRYKIIEKRQSVAFWCNPISGHATLYWYQQILGQGPKLLIQFQNNGVVDDSQLPKDRFSAERLKGVDSTLKIQPAKLEDSAVYLCASSWLGVNTEAFFGQGTRLTVV.

The rearrangement uses TRBV4-3 and TRBJ2-6; 12 nucleotides line up with TRBD1. This CDR3 is built from 19 residues. V lost 2 bases to trimming and J lost 4 bases; unmatched junction nucleotides: 9. In germline, CDR1 is LGHNA, CDR2 YSLEER. The CDR3 DNA reads as TGCGCCAGCAGCCAACGTCCGGGACAGGGGGCGCAAGGGGCCAACGTCCTGACTTTC. Translating gives CASSQRPGQGAQGANVLTF.

This clonotype showed up many times. The chain is built from TRBV30 and TRBJ1-1, with D maybe TRBD1 (6 bases). V lost 5 bases and J 1 base, leaving 17 bases between the germline ends. Germline V CDR1 and CDR2: GTSNPN, SVGIG (reference sequence). The CDR3 spans 15 residues. DNA of the CDR3: TGTGCCTGGTCCCGCGGGAGGGGGTGGAACACTGAAGCTTTCTTT. This sequence encodes CAWSRGRGWNTEAFF.

To note about this clonotype: Possible read error: a much larger clone is one base away. CDR3 loop: CASSPYAQDTEAFF. CDR3 bases: TGTGCCAGCAGCCCATACGCCCAGGACACTGAAGCTTTCTTT. The V call is TRBV7-2, the J call TRBJ1-1, with D hard to call. The ends were cut back, 5 bases at V and 3 bases at J, with 13 bases in the middle. There are 14 residues in the CDR3. CDR1 and CDR2 (germline): SGHTA, FQGNSA. The whole variable domain, filled in from reference TRBV7-2 and TRBJ1-1, reads GAGVSQSPSNKVTEKGKDVELRCDPISGHTALYWYRQSLGQGLEFLIYFQGNSAPDKSGLPSDRFSAERTGGSVSTLTIQRTQQEDSAVYLCASSPYAQDTEAFFGQGTRLTVV.

This clonotype was seen ten or more times. V and J are TRBV20-1 and TRBJ2-7; 14 positions agree with TRBD2. This CDR3 is 13 amino acids long. Germline V gene lookup returns CDR1 DFQATT and CDR2 SNEGSKA (reference sequence). V shed 7 bases and J 5 bases; nucleotides not matched to a gene: 4. The CDR3 nucleotides read TGCAGTGAGGGGACTAGCGGGAGTGACGAGCAGTACTTC. Its translation is CSEGTSGSDEQYF.

This clonotype was recorded many times. The rearrangement uses TRBV28 and TRBJ2-1; 10 nucleotides match TRBD2. CDR1 and CDR2 (germline): MDHEN, SYDVKM. The CDR3 contains 14 residues. V lost 8 bases to trimming and J lost 15 bases; unmatched junction nucleotides: 16. Here the CDR3 DNA reads TGTGCCAGCTCAAGGGTACGCCTAGCGGGAGACCCGTTCTTC. As protein: CASSRVRLAGDPFF. Full variable domain (outside the CDR3, taken from reference TRBV28 and TRBJ2-1): DVKVTQSSRYLVKRTGEKVFLECVQDMDHENMFWYRQDPGLGLRLIYFSYDVKMKEKGDIPEGYSVSREKKERFSLILESASTNQTSMYLCASSRVRLAGDPFFGPGTRLTVL.

This clonotype was recorded many times. This chain links TRBV3-1 with TRBJ2-7, with 7 nucleotides matching TRBD1. The CDR3 has 16 residues. Germline-derived CDR1 and CDR2 are LGHDT and YNNKEL (reference sequence). Germline trimming cut 0 bases from V and 2 bases from J; bases unmatched to any gene: 7. The chain's CDR3 is CASSQDMTGWTYEQYF. CDR3 nucleotide sequence: TGTGCCAGCAGCCAAGATATGACAGGGTGGACCTACGAGCAGTACTTC.

This clonotype was picked up many times. The J gene is TRBJ2-1, the V gene TRBV5-1; 14 positions match TRBD2. Germline values: CDR1 SGHRS, CDR2 YFSETQ. V shed 5 bases and J 1 base; nucleotides not matched to a gene: 8. The CDR3 extends over 18 amino acids. The CDR3 nucleotides are TGCGCCAGCAGACCCGGGACTAGCGGGAGATGGTCCTACAATGAGCAGTTCTTC. It is translated as CASRPGTSGRWSYNEQFF.

This clonotype was counted ten times or more. The V and J genes are TRBV11-2 and TRBJ2-1; D gene unclear. Trimming left V 1 base short and J 0 bases short, with 7 bases between. The CDR3 sequence is 15 residues long. Germline V gives CDR1 SGHAT, CDR2 FQNNGV. CDR3 coding DNA: TGTGCCAGCAGCTTAGGTCCGTCCTCCTACAATGAGCAGTTCTTC. Translating it yields CASSLGPSSYNEQFF.

As to this clonotype: One base separates it from a far larger clone, so it is likely a read error. The gene calls are TRBV6-2 or TRBV6-3 and TRBJ1-1; 7 nucleotides line up with TRBD1. Germline V lookup: CDR1 MNHEY, CDR2 SVGEGT. The CDR3 sequence is 13 residues long. V shed 6 bases and J 4 bases; nucleotides not matched to a gene: 5. CDR3 loop: CASRWGQLTEAFF. The DNA of the CDR3 is TGTGCCAGCAGGTGGGGACAGCTCACTGAAGCTTTCTTT.

This clonotype was picked up a small number of times. The rearrangement uses TRBV24-1 and TRBJ2-1; unclear D gene. The germline CDR1 and CDR2 sequences are KGHDR and SFDVKD. The CDR3 totals 13 residues. V was shortened by 8 bases and J by 0 bases, with 7 bases between the two germline ends. Here the CDR3 reads CATMQSSYNEQFF. DNA of the CDR3: TGTGCCACCATGCAGAGCTCCTACAATGAGCAGTTCTTC.

Regarding this clonotype: This could be a read error, since a much larger clone is one nucleotide away. The chain combines TRBV2 with TRBJ2-2, with 8 nucleotides matching TRBD2. CDR1 and CDR2 (germline): SNHLY, FYNNEI. The CDR3 runs 15 residues. The junction had 3 bases not matched to a gene; V was cut back by 5 bases and J by 1 base. CDR3 protein: CASSPTSVNTGELFF. CDR3 bases: TGTGCCAGCAGTCCGACTAGCGTGAACACCGGGGAGCTGTTTTTT.

This clonotype was counted many times. V and J are TRBV12-3 or TRBV12-4 and TRBJ1-2, with a weak D call TRBD1 (6 bases). This CDR3 has 11 residues. Trimming stripped 4 bases from V and 12 bases from J, with 12 bases between. The CDR3 nucleotides read TGTGCCAGCAGTTCACGCGGGGGCCACACCTTC. Its protein product is CASSSRGGHTF.

The chain uses TRBV11-2 and TRBJ2-1, with 12 bases fitting TRBD2. Trimming cost V 5 bases and J 10 bases; bases outside gene matches: 9. The CDR3 sequence is 15 residues long. Germline V gene sequence: CDR1 SGHAT, CDR2 FQNNGV. The CDR3 loop is CASSPASGRAAEQFF. In DNA form, the CDR3 reads TGTGCCAGCAGCCCTGCTAGCGGGAGGGCCGCCGAGCAGTTCTTC.

This clonotype was seen many times. V and J are TRBV28 and TRBJ2-2; TRBD2 aligns across 9 bases. The V segment lost 5 bases and the J segment 10 bases; nucleotides outside the gene matches: 8. The V gene's germline CDR1 is MDHEN and CDR2 SYDVKM. The CDR3 covers 14 residues. The CDR3 here is CASSLRTSALELFF. In nucleotides, the CDR3 is TGTGCCAGCAGTCTCCGGACTAGCGCCTTGGAGCTGTTTTTT.

This clonotype was seen more than once but under ten times. V and J are TRBV4-3 and TRBJ2-1; 12 bases align to TRBD2. The germline CDR1 and CDR2 sequences are LGHNA and YSLEER. V lost 1 base and J lost 8; bases outside the gene matches: 9. This CDR3 has 17 residues. CDR3 protein: CASSQVLAGGPGDEQFF. The CDR3 DNA reads as TGCGCCAGCAGCCAAGTTCTAGCGGGAGGGCCGGGGGATGAGCAGTTCTTC.

To note about this clonotype: No conserved phenylalanine or tryptophan is present at the end of the CDR3, so a read error is the likely explanation. This chain joins TRBV9 and TRBJ2-1, with D perhaps matching TRBD1 (5 bases). The CDR3 runs to 18 residues. CDR1 and CDR2 (germline): SGDLS, YYNGEE. CDR3 nucleotides: TGTACCAGCAGCGTAGGGGTTATCGGCTCCAGCTCCTACAATGAGCAGTTCTCC. Translating it yields CTSSVGVIGSSSYNEQFS.

On this clonotype: A read error is possible here, since a much larger clone lies one base away. This chain joins TRBV11-2 and TRBJ2-2; unclear D gene. The CDR3 contains 16 residues. CDR1 is SGHAT, CDR2 FQNNGV, per germline. The CDR3 here is CAGSIMASANTGELFF. In nucleotides, the CDR3 is TGTGCCGGCAGTATAATGGCCAGCGCGAACACCGGGGAGCTGTTTTTT.